This T cell receptor (beta chain) was identified during a study of T cells in narcolepsy. Whole-study findings and limits: In some patient and control memory CD4+ samples, autoreactive clones were absent. Comparing one patient's CSF and blood CD4+ clonotypes highlighted HCRT- and TRIB2-specific autoreactive clonotypes. Blood of same and different patients, but not healthy controls, reportedly held recurring autoreactive clonotypes.

The repertoire was sequenced with immunoSEQ multiplex PCR; TCRdb's copy has only in-frame clones and lacks some. The top ten hold roughly 1.2% of the sample, which has tens of thousands of clones, about 91% seen once. CDR1 is SGHNT, CDR2 YENEEA, per germline. V was shortened by 7 bases and J by 3 bases, with 15 bases between the two germline ends. The CDR3 is 14 amino acids. This clone occurred once. Its antigen is not known. The chain employs TRBV11-3 and TRBJ1-2; TRBD1 might be the D (6 bases). This TCR was sampled from a human donor with narcolepsy. The sequenced sample consisted of CD45RA- memory CD4+ T cells from PBMCs. This chain's CDR3 is CASTLRKGDYGYTF. The CDR3 nucleotides read TGTGCCAGCACCCTGCGCAAGGGGGACTATGGCTACACCTTC.